The clone carrying this T cell receptor beta chain was found a few times. Its target is unknown. The data were taken from a study of regulatory T cells in long-lasting Graves disease. Background on the study: More than 5 years of antithyroid drugs with positive TSH receptor antibodies defined persistent Graves' disease. Overall study findings and caveats: Relative to newly diagnosed Graves' patients, persistent ones had lower TCR diversity. Segments TRBV28, TRBJ1-2 and TRBJ2-5 showed preferential usage in persistent disease. Whereas new patients shared about a thousand public clonotypes, persistent patients shared more, at about 3,000.

CDR3 length equals 15 residues. Germline V gene data show CDR1 as MDHEN and CDR2 as SYDVKM. Trimming at V came to 6 bases and at J to 3 bases, leaving 5 bases not matched to a gene. Time point denoted: persistent/refractory GD, antithyroid drugs over 5 years with positive TRAb. RNA isolated from PBMCs was used to make the TCR library. Sequencing libraries for TCR beta were prepared with iRepertoire HTBI primers and Arm-PCR of CDR3 regions. MiXCR, applied by TCRdb to the multiplex PCR reads, yields one record per CDR3 protein. The top ten hold around 42% of the sample, which has more than 650,000 distinct CDR3 sequences, around 32% seen once.

V is TRBV28 and J is TRBJ1-5; 10 bases are shared with TRBD1. Here the sequenced sample was peripheral blood mononuclear cells (PBMCs), taken when the disease was refractory, from a patient treated with antithyroid drugs. The sequence was obtained from a female donor with Graves disease. The CDR3 region is CASSAGQGFNQPQHF. The CDR3 nucleotides are TGTGCCAGCAGCGCGGGACAGGGGTTCAATCAGCCCCAGCATTTT.